This is a list of T cell receptor beta chains from one sample in a study of blood T cell repertoires in COVID-19. TCRdb's copy holds only in-frame clones and misses some; the assay was immunoSEQ multiplex PCR. The data hold about 60,000 clones, with around four fifths observed a single time. Specimen: peripheral blood. Source of these receptors: a woman aged 70-85 years with acute or convalescent COVID-19. The CDR3 runs from the conserved cysteine through the conserved F or W. Clone size is not always given. Where it is, it says once, few, many or a class for expanded clones.

j_call v_call cdr3_length clone_size cdr3_aa
TRBJ1-6 TRBV6-5 15 NA CASSRASGNNSPLHF
TRBJ1-1 TRBV21-1 14 once CARSTGNLNTEAFF
TRBJ1-4 TRBV7-2 17 NA CASSKGTGGAANEKLFF
TRBJ1-3 TRBV27 15 NA CASSLNRGPGNTIYF
TRBJ1-1 TRBV29-1 12 NA CSSKEGNTEAFF
TRBJ2-5 TRBV5-1 14 NA CASTGQGARGTQYF
TRBJ1-2 TRBV5-1 16 NA CASSPGIVSANYGYTF
TRBJ1-6 TRBV3-1/TRBV3-2 16 NA CASSQDFRDRGHTLHF
TRBJ2-3 TRBV10-3 14 once CAISEDPSPDTQYF
TRBJ1-1 TRBV4-1 14 NA CASRGPLRGTEAFF
TRBJ2-7 TRBV7-6 16 many CASSPIFSGGANEQYF
TRBJ2-1 TRBV11-3 14 NA CASSPGGSYNEQFF
TRBJ1-1 TRBV6-5 15 NA CASSPSQNRVRRAFF
TRBJ2-1 TRBV9 15 NA CASSRTSGGPNEQFF
TRBJ1-2 TRBV19 14 NA CASSKTGVVSGYTF
TRBJ2-7 TRBV5-1 12 few CASSPAGNEQYF
TRBJ1-1 TRBV3-1/TRBV3-2 14 NA CASSQGTANTEAFF
TRBJ2-7 TRBV11-3 14 NA CASSLGGGSYEQYF
TRBJ2-5 TRBV3-1/TRBV3-2 14 NA CASSQLGTEETQYF
TRBJ2-7 TRBV7-2 18 NA CASSFPGTSGGFIYEQYF
TRBJ1-5 TRBV3-1/TRBV3-2 17 few CASSQGAGDPSNQPQHF
TRBJ1-1 TRBV15 14 NA CATSRDQRDTEAFF
TRBJ2-1 TRBV6-5 15 NA CASNLIGGADNEQFF
TRBJ2-4 TRBV10-3 16 once CAIASDRAGAKNIQYF
TRBJ2-7 TRBV6-4 16 NA CASSPGTSGISYEQYF
TRBJ2-3 TRBV5-1 15 NA CASSLMVGDSDTQYF
TRBJ1-6 TRBV11-3 17 NA CASSLGEVAGYNSPLHF
TRBJ2-1 TRBV4-2 15 NA CASSQLGTGATEQFF
TRBJ2-5 TRBV6-2/TRBV6-3 14 NA CASSRGLAGQTQYF
TRBJ2-1 TRBV4-2 17 NA CASSPTSSGGNYNEQFF
TRBJ2-6 TRBV18 20 NA CASSPETLAGTYSGANVLTF
TRBJ1-2 TRBV5-4 14 NA CASSLSGPGLGYTF
TRBJ1-6 TRBV6-1 17 NA CASSEAQGRSYNSPLHF
TRBJ1-6 TRBV30 14 NA CAWSSGAKGSPLHF
TRBJ2-1 TRBV12-2 15 NA CASRPGGVGYNEQFF
TRBJ2-4 TRBV10-3 12 few CAISDSGNIQYF
TRBJ1-2 TRBV6-5 15 NA CASSYSQGAKDGYTF
TRBJ1-2 TRBV7-2 15 NA CASSETMDRAYGYTF
TRBJ2-5 TRBV27 17 NA CASSFGRLAGGKETQYF
TRBJ2-7 TRBV18 13 NA CASAWDSPYEQYF
TRBJ2-7 TRBV5-4 13 NA CASSLQRVQEQYF
TRBJ2-5 TRBV7-2 18 few CASSQGLAGGKKVQTQYF
TRBJ1-1 TRBV7-8 12 NA CASSRTQGEAFF
TRBJ2-7 TRBV7-2 11 NA CASSWGAEQYF
TRBJ1-1 TRBV29-1 13 NA CSATTGTGGEAFF
TRBJ2-3 TRBV10-1 13 NA CASSGTSTDTQYF
TRBJ1-4 TRBV2 14 NA CASRAGEGNEKLFF
TRBJ2-7 TRBV3-1/TRBV3-2 13 NA CASSQDFRGEQYF
TRBJ1-4 TRBV5-1 15 once CASSRRTGGNEKLFF
TRBJ2-7 TRBV5-1 15 few CASSLIGTGIYEQYF
TRBJ1-1 TRBV27 13 NA CASSARQGERAFF
TRBJ1-2 TRBV5-5 15 NA CASSLANRFVGGYTF